These 22 T cell receptor beta chains were all obtained from the same sample, sequenced in a study of cytomegalovirus exposure and HLA in healthy donors (dated by TCRdb to about 2017). Receptor libraries were prepared by the immunoSEQ multiplex PCR assay. For the multiplex PCR, a mixture combining 60 forward primers for TCR Vbeta segments and 13 reverse primers for TCR Jbeta segments was used. Imported from immuneACCESS, the table was reduced by TCRdb to in-frame sequences with V and J called. These copies leave out some clones; in studies compared against another copy, an unresolved V gene accounts for under half, and the cause of the remainder is not known. The sample has roughly 200,000 clones on record, roughly 87% of them singletons. The top ten hold around 1% of the sample. Sequencing was performed on PBMCs. All receptors derive from a boy aged 2 to 10 in good health and CMV-seronegative.

The rearrangement uses TRBV6-1 and TRBJ2-5; TRBD1 matches at 10 bases. Germline V gives CDR1 MNHNS, CDR2 SASEGT. The CDR3 spans 14 residues. V lost 1 base and J lost 5; bases outside the gene matches: 1. The CDR3: CASSEGTGGETQYF. CDR3 nucleotide sequence: TGTGCCAGCAGTGAAGGGACAGGGGGGGAGACCCAGTACTTC.

This sequence joins TRBV21-1 and TRBJ2-1; the DNA was not compared with TRBD2, the D call given in the table. TRBV21-1 is tagged as a pseudogene. The CDR3 is 17 residues long. The CDR3 protein is CARVGREETVPRNEQFF. The DNA of the CDR3 is TGTGCCAGAGTTGGGCGGGAGGAAACGGTTCCTAGAAATGAGCAGTTCTTC.

V is TRBV27 and J is TRBJ2-2; 7 bases map to TRBD2. Germline-derived CDR1 and CDR2 are MNHEY and SMNVEV (reference sequence). This CDR3 region has 13 residues. V gave up 4 bases and J gave up 5 bases; unmatched junction bases: 1. The CDR3 nucleotides read TGTGCCAGCAGTTGGACTAGTACCGGGGAGCTGTTTTTT. Residues: CASSWTSTGELFF.

The rearrangement joins TRBV9 to TRBJ2-7; 9 nucleotides align to TRBD2. The length of the CDR3 is 15 residues. Germline V CDR1 and CDR2: SGDLS, YYNGEE. The V gene end was trimmed by 0 bases and the J gene end by 6 bases; junction bases not matched to a gene: 7. The DNA for the CDR3 is TGTGCCAGCAGCGTAGGCCCTAGCGGGACGTTCGAGCAGTACTTC. This codes for CASSVGPSGTFEQYF.

The chain is built from TRBV7-9 and TRBJ2-3, with 12 positions matching TRBD2. The CDR3 extends over 15 amino acids. CDR1 is SEHNR, CDR2 FQNEAQ, per germline (reference sequence). V shed 3 bases, J shed 5 bases, and the junction held 3 bases outside the gene matches. CDR3 nucleotide sequence: TGTGCCAGCAGCTTTCTAGCGGGGGGGGTAGATACGCAGTATTTT. Protein sequence: CASSFLAGGVDTQYF.

The chain is built from TRBV6-5 and TRBJ2-4, with D possibly being TRBD1 (6 bases). The CDR3 runs to 14 residues. Trimming cost V 6 bases and J 11 bases, with 20 bases left between them. Per the germline V gene, CDR1 is MNHEY and CDR2 is SVGAGI. CDR3 residues: CASSDDWDKRVQYF. The CDR3 coding sequence is TGTGCCAGCAGCGACGACTGGGACAAAAGGGTTCAGTACTTC.

V gene TRBV19 combines with J gene TRBJ1-4, with D unclear. The germline V and J ends were trimmed by 2 bases and 4 bases, with 8 bases remaining between them. The CDR3 has 14 residues. Germline loops: CDR1 LNHDA, CDR2 SQIVND (reference sequence). CDR3 residues: CASSIQVNNEKLFF. The CDR3, as DNA: TGTGCCAGTAGTATACAGGTTAATAATGAAAAACTGTTTTTT.

The CDR3 coding sequence is TGTGCCATCAGTGACCTGGAGGACGAGCAGTACTTC. Translated, it gives CAISDLEDEQYF. The genes are TRBV10-3 and TRBJ2-7; a weak D match, TRBD2 (5 bases). The CDR3 has 12 amino acids. From germline, CDR1 is ENHRY and CDR2 SYGVKD. V lost 3 bases and J 5 bases, leaving 8 bases between the germline ends.

This chain joins TRBV19 and TRBJ1-4, with no clear D. The CDR3 runs to 14 residues. Germline V gene lookup returns CDR1 LNHDA and CDR2 SQIVND (reference sequence). Trimming pared 4 bases from V and 8 bases from J, leaving 14 bases between. DNA for the CDR3: TGTGCCAGTAGTACCTTGGGAGGGAGCGAAAAACTGTTTTTT. It yields the protein CASSTLGGSEKLFF.

This rearrangement joins TRBV30 to TRBJ2-5; the D gene is possibly TRBD2 (5 bases). This CDR3 is 16 amino acids long. Germline V lookup: CDR1 GTSNPN, CDR2 SVGIG (reference sequence). Trimming cost V 5 bases and J 2 bases, with 21 bases left between them. For the CDR3, the DNA is TGTGCCTGGTCCGGACGGCAGTCGGGATTTCAAGAGACCCAGTACTTC. Translating it yields CAWSGRQSGFQETQYF.

The rearrangement joins TRBV5-1 to TRBJ1-2, with 8 bases aligning to TRBD1. Germline CDR1 reads SGHRS; CDR2 reads YFSETQ. This CDR3 spans 14 amino acids. V lost 3 bases, J lost 6 bases, and 7 bases stayed unmatched. The DNA of the CDR3 is TGCGCCAGCAGCTGGGGAATGACAGGGGATGGCTACACCTTC. Encoded protein: CASSWGMTGDGYTF.

Concerning this clone: At one end the junction does not follow the germline gene, possibly because of a read error. The CDR3, as DNA: TGTTCCAGCAGCCTGGGACTAGCGGGAAACGAGCAGTACTTC. Amino acid sequence: CSSSLGLAGNEQYF. The chain couples TRBV7-9 to TRBJ2-7; 13 nucleotides align to TRBD2. This CDR3 comprises 14 residues. Germline V gene sequence: CDR1 SEHNR, CDR2 FQNEAQ (reference sequence). Supplemented by reference TRBV7-9 and TRBJ2-7, the full variable domain reads DTGVSQNPRHKITKRGQNVTFRCDPISEHNRLYWYRQTLGQGPEFLTYFQNEAQLEKSRLLSDRFSAERPKGSFSTLEIQRTEQGDSAMYLCSSSLGLAGNEQYFGPGTRLTVT.

The V and J genes are TRBV5-1 and TRBJ2-3, with 7 bases that match TRBD1. Germline CDR1 reads SGHRS; CDR2 reads YFSETQ. CDR3 size: 14 residues. Germline trimming cut 4 bases from V and 6 bases from J; bases unmatched to any gene: 8. CDR3 in amino acids: CASSRTGSMDTQYF. Written as DNA, the CDR3 is TGCGCCAGCAGCCGGACAGGAAGTATGGATACGCAGTATTTT.

The chain employs TRBV30 and TRBJ1-6; no definite D call. CDR3 length: 11 amino acids. V was trimmed by 3 bases and J by 10 bases, leaving 7 bases between them. Germline lookup yields CDR1 GTSNPN and CDR2 SVGIG (reference sequence). This CDR3 is CAWRGGSPLHF. The DNA of the CDR3 is TGTGCCTGGAGGGGAGGGTCACCCCTCCACTTT.

The J gene is TRBJ2-7, the V gene TRBV5-1; the D gene is possibly TRBD2 (5 bases). Per germline, CDR1 SGHRS and CDR2 YFSETQ. The CDR3 is 14 amino acids. Trimming stripped 0 bases from V and 0 bases from J, with 7 bases between. CDR3 in DNA: TGCGCCAGCAGCTTGGTTGGGAGCTCCTACGAGCAGTACTTC. Encoded protein: CASSLVGSSYEQYF.

The rearrangement joins TRBV2 to TRBJ2-7; the D gene is possibly TRBD1 (5 bases). Per the germline V gene, CDR1 is SNHLY and CDR2 is FYNNEI. The CDR3 is made up of 13 amino acids. CDR3 in amino acids: CASREEIPYEQYF. In DNA, the CDR3 is TGTGCGTCCAGGGAAGAGATCCCCTACGAGCAGTACTTC.

The J gene is TRBJ1-1, the V gene TRBV6-5, with D unresolved. Trimming left V 10 bases short and J 3 bases short, with 6 bases between. In germline, CDR1 is MNHEY, CDR2 SVGAGI. The CDR3 length is 10 residues. In DNA, the CDR3 is TGTGCCACCCCCGACACTGAAGCTTTCTTT. As protein: CATPDTEAFF.

This chain connects TRBV11-2 to TRBJ2-1; 9 bases are a match to TRBD1. Germline V gene lookup returns CDR1 SGHAT and CDR2 FQNNGV. V shed 1 base, J shed 5 bases, and the junction held 3 bases outside the gene matches. The CDR3 spans 15 residues. The CDR3 nucleotides are TGTGCCAGCAGCTTAGGGACAGGGGCCAACAATGAGCAGTTCTTC. Encoded protein: CASSLGTGANNEQFF.

This clone has a handful of counts. This rearrangement joins TRBV27 to TRBJ1-1, with D perhaps TRBD1 (5 bases). Germline CDR1 reads MNHEY; CDR2 reads SMNVEV (reference sequence). The CDR3 extends over 14 amino acids. Trimming removed 3 bases at V and 4 bases at J, with 12 bases between. As DNA, the CDR3 is TGTGCCAGCAGTTTGCTCCAGGGCGGCACTGAAGCTTTCTTT. Translating it yields CASSLLQGGTEAFF.

Of note for this clone: The junction and the germline gene differ at one end; a read error may be behind it. This chain links TRBV10-3 with TRBJ2-1; D may be TRBD1 (6 bases). CDR3 length equals 17 residues. Germline lookup yields CDR1 ENHRY and CDR2 SYGVKD. The CDR3 bases are TGTGCCATCAGCGGCCCCGGACGGGACACCTCCTCCAATGAGCAGTTCTTC. This sequence encodes CAISGPGRDTSSNEQFF.

The chain joins TRBV7-2 to TRBJ1-2, with TRBD1 as a possible D gene (6 bases). V lost 5 bases to trimming and J lost 13 bases, with 11 bases between them. In germline, CDR1 is SGHTA, CDR2 FQGNSA. The CDR3 sequence is 10 residues long. The CDR3 loop reads CASSPTGPTF. CDR3 nucleotide sequence: TGTGCCAGCAGCCCGACAGGACCCACCTTC.

Notes on this clone: In the same sample, other DNA sequences code for this CDR3. The genes are TRBV5-1 and TRBJ2-3, with a weak D call TRBD2 (5 bases). The CDR3 extends over 13 amino acids. From germline, CDR1 is SGHRS and CDR2 YFSETQ. Deletions cut 0 bases from V and 6 bases from J, with 8 bases between. The CDR3 spells CASSLGGADTQYF. The CDR3 DNA reads TGCGCCAGCAGCTTGGGGGGAGCTGATACGCAGTATTTT.